These 20 T cell receptor beta chains share one sample of origin, sequenced in a study of T cells in Graves' hyperthyroidism and ophthalmopathy (dated by TCRdb to between 2018 and 2020). Library method: multiplex PCR. TCRdb names Illumina HiSeq 2000 as the instrument used. TCR beta CDR3 regions were amplified from RNA transcripts. For the first round of RT-PCR on the TCR CDR3, the HTBI primer set was used together with the Qiagen OneStep RT-PCR kit. The public reads were reprocessed in TCRdb via fastp at Q25 and MiXCR, keeping in-frame beta chains. Identical CDR3 proteins give one entry, which carries the most common genes and DNA. This sample holds hundreds of thousands of distinct CDR3 sequences; about 14% were observed only once. The top ten clonotypes cover roughly an eighth of the sample. Sample: blood. The origin of the receptors is a woman aged 45 to 65 with Graves' ophthalmopathy.

This clonotype was seen many times. V and J are TRBV12-3 or TRBV12-4 and TRBJ2-2; D unclear. The V end was cut by 6 bases, the J end by 6 bases, with 8 bases between. This CDR3 spans 12 amino acids. The CDR3 nucleotides read TGTGCCAGCAGCCCAGTTGCCGGGGAGCTGTTTTTT. Translating it yields CASSPVAGELFF.

This clonotype was counted many times. The V gene is TRBV11-3, the J gene TRBJ2-1; D perhaps matches TRBD2 (6 bases). V gave up 3 bases and J gave up 2 bases, with 11 bases separating them. The length of the CDR3 is 15 residues. CDR1 SGHNT and CDR2 YENEEA come from the germline V gene. The CDR3 region is CASSFGGIAYNEQFF. The CDR3 coding sequence is TGTGCCAGCAGCTTTGGGGGGATCGCCTACAATGAGCAGTTCTTC.

This clonotype was detected only a few times. V gene TRBV11-3 combines with J gene TRBJ1-1, with 7 bases identical to TRBD1. This CDR3 is 14 amino acids long. After removal of 4 bases from V and 11 bases from J, the junction contained 13 bases not matched to a gene. Germline lookup yields CDR1 SGHNT and CDR2 YENEEA. The CDR3 coding sequence is TGTGCCAGCAGCTCAGTACCAGGGGGTCTACGGGCTTTCTTT. Translation gives CASSSVPGGLRAFF.

This clonotype was seen at least ten times. V is TRBV7-3 and J is TRBJ2-1, with 10 bases lining up with TRBD2. V was clipped by 2 bases and J by 7 bases; unmatched bases: 11. The CDR3 spans 17 residues. Germline assignment: CDR1 SGHTA and CDR2 FQGTGA. The CDR3 DNA follows: TGTGCCAGCAGCTTATTCGGCAGCGGGAGGGCCGGTAATGAGCAGTTCTTC. Translated, it gives CASSLFGSGRAGNEQFF.

This clonotype was seen repeatedly, ten times or more. This chain uses TRBV5-1 with TRBJ1-5; 9 positions agree with TRBD1. The V gene end was trimmed by 4 bases and the J gene end by 2 bases; junction bases not matched to a gene: 4. The CDR3 runs to 15 residues. Germline V gene sequence: CDR1 SGHRS, CDR2 YFSETQ. For the CDR3, the DNA is TGCGCCAGCAGCCCACAGGGGGCACGCAATCAGCCCCAGCATTTT. Translation gives CASSPQGARNQPQHF. The full variable domain, with the rest looked up from reference TRBV5-1 and TRBJ1-5, is KAGVTQTPRYLIKTRGQQVTLSCSPISGHRSVSWYQQTPGQGLQFLFEYFSETQRNKGNFPGRFSGRQFSNSRSEMNVSTLELGDSALYLCASSPQGARNQPQHFGDGTRLSIL.

The CDR3 loop is CASSRSSGDRIYEQYF. In DNA, the CDR3 is TGTGCCAGCAGCCGCTCATCCGGGGACCGTATCTACGAGCAGTACTTC. This rearrangement joins TRBV14 to TRBJ2-7; D could derive from TRBD1 or TRBD2 (5 bases each). Trimming left V 4 bases short and J 3 bases short, with 19 bases between. Per germline, CDR1 SGHDN and CDR2 FVKESK. This CDR3 contains 16 residues.

In this sample, this clonotype turned up a few times. The gene calls are TRBV12-5 and TRBJ2-3, with 8 nucleotides matching TRBD2. From germline, CDR1 is LGHNT and CDR2 FRNRAP. This CDR3 is 14 amino acids long. J was trimmed by 4 bases and V by 3 bases; bases with no gene match: 3. The CDR3 sequence: CASGFSLAADTQYF. The CDR3 DNA follows: TGTGCTAGTGGTTTCTCACTAGCGGCAGATACGCAGTATTTT. The full variable domain, rest sourced from reference TRBV12-5 and TRBJ2-3, is DARVTQTPRHKVTEMGQEVTMRCQPILGHNTVFWYRQTMMQGLELLAYFRNRAPLDDSGMPKDRFSAEMPDATLATLKIQPSEPRDSAVYFCASGFSLAADTQYFGPGTRLTVL.

The gene calls are TRBV7-3 and TRBJ2-1, with TRBD2 as a possible D gene (6 bases). V was cut by 5 bases and J by 0 bases, with 14 bases left in between. The CDR3 sequence is 16 residues long. Germline loops: CDR1 SGHTA, CDR2 FQGTGA. Here the CDR3 DNA reads TGTGCCAGCAGCAAACGGGGGACTCTCTCCTACAATGAGCAGTTCTTC. Protein: CASSKRGTLSYNEQFF. Full variable domain (outside the CDR3, taken from reference TRBV7-3 and TRBJ2-1): GAGVSQTPSNKVTEKGKYVELRCDPISGHTALYWYRQSLGQGPEFLIYFQGTGAADDSGLPNDRFFAVRPEGSVSTLKIQRTERGDSAVYLCASSKRGTLSYNEQFFGPGTRLTVL.

Points on this clonotype: A much larger clonotype is one base distant, so this may be a read error. The chain is built from TRBV2 and TRBJ2-1, with 11 bases fitting TRBD2. In germline, CDR1 is SNHLY, CDR2 FYNNEI. The CDR3 covers 15 residues. V was clipped by 7 bases and J by 4 bases; unmatched bases: 6. Written as DNA, the CDR3 is TGTGCCAGCATCGGGGGACTAGCGGATTACAATGAGCAGTTCTTC. Its protein product is CASIGGLADYNEQFF.

Notes on this clonotype: Germline is not matched at one junction end, which may reflect a read error. The chain joins TRBV7-2 to TRBJ1-4, with D perhaps matching TRBD1 (5 bases). CDR1 is SGHTA, CDR2 FQGNSA, per germline. CDR3 length: 13 residues. The CDR3 DNA reads TGTGCCGGCAGCTTTAGGGGTGGGGAAAAACTGTTTTTT. This gives the protein CAGSFRGGEKLFF.

Only a few counts were recorded for this clonotype. This clone may be a read error of a much larger clone one base away. This chain links TRBV28 with TRBJ1-1; no clear D gene. The CDR3 is 14 amino acids. Germline loops: CDR1 MDHEN, CDR2 SYDVKM. V lost 5 bases and J lost 0, with 10 bases in between. As DNA, the CDR3 is TGTGCCAGCAGTCTCCTATACATGAACACTGAAGCTTTCTTT. Translation gives CASSLLYMNTEAFF.

This clonotype came up a few times. The chain employs TRBV6-1 and TRBJ2-2, with 8 bases identical to TRBD2. Germline values: CDR1 MNHNS, CDR2 SASEGT. V lost 3 bases and J lost 7; bases outside the gene matches: 10. The CDR3 totals 16 residues. The CDR3 DNA sequence: TGTGCCAGCAGTGAGGGTGAGACTAGCGTTATCGGGGAGCTGTTTTTT. This codes for CASSEGETSVIGELFF.

The chain links TRBV12-3 or TRBV12-4 to TRBJ2-1, with D possibly matching TRBD1 (6 bases). CDR3 length equals 14 residues. V was shortened by 6 bases and J by 7 bases, with 16 bases between the two germline ends. The CDR3: CASSPPRTVNEQFF. The CDR3 nucleotides read TGTGCCAGCAGCCCACCCCGGACAGTTAATGAGCAGTTCTTC.

Points on this clonotype: A much larger clone differs by one base, so this may be a read error. The rearrangement joins TRBV12-3 or TRBV12-4 to TRBJ2-5, with D tentatively TRBD1 (5 bases). Between the trimmed V and J ends, which lost 5 bases and 2 bases, there was a span of 12 bases. The CDR3 is made up of 14 amino acids. The CDR3 spells CASSIQAGQETQYF. In DNA form, the CDR3 reads TGTGCCAGCAGTATTCAGGCAGGGCAAGAGACCCAGTACTTC.

This clonotype appeared many times. The chain's CDR3 is CASSAPGHYEQYF. The CDR3 region has the DNA TGTGCCAGCAGCGCCCCGGGGCACTACGAGCAGTACTTC. This chain connects TRBV28 to TRBJ2-7, with D perhaps matching TRBD1 or TRBD2 (5 bases each). Trimming cost V 6 bases and J 3 bases, with 12 bases left between them. The CDR3 loop spans 13 amino acids. Per germline, CDR1 MDHEN and CDR2 SYDVKM.

This clonotype was recorded at least ten times. The chain joins TRBV20-1 to TRBJ1-1; D uncertain. The germline V gene has CDR1 DFQATT and CDR2 SNEGSKA (reference sequence). Deletions cut 0 bases from V and 7 bases from J, with 9 bases between. This CDR3 comprises 12 residues. The CDR3 DNA reads as TGCAGTGCTAGAGATTTTAGGGATGAAGCTTTCTTT. This translates into CSARDFRDEAFF.

This clonotype was detected many times. J is TRBJ1-1 and V is TRBV3-1; D is undetermined. The germline gives CDR1 LGHDT, CDR2 YNNKEL (reference sequence). The CDR3 spans 13 residues. Trimming removed 1 base from V and 2 bases from J, with 5 bases in between. This chain's CDR3 is CASSQVTNTEAFF. The CDR3 DNA reads as TGTGCCAGCAGCCAAGTCACCAACACTGAAGCTTTCTTT.

This clonotype was seen a handful of times. The chain recombines TRBV10-3 with TRBJ1-1; 7 bases map to TRBD1. The CDR3 spans 13 residues. V dropped 6 bases and J dropped 5; count of bases not matched to a gene: 6. Germline CDR1 is ENHRY and CDR2 is SYGVKD. The CDR3 sequence is CAISPRGETEAFF. CDR3 in DNA: TGTGCCATCAGCCCCAGGGGGGAAACTGAAGCTTTCTTT.

This chain uses TRBV20-1 with TRBJ2-1, with D tentatively TRBD2 (6 bases). This CDR3 is built from 15 residues. V dropped 1 base and J dropped 2 bases, with 12 bases sitting between them. From germline, CDR1 is DFQATT and CDR2 SNEGSKA (reference sequence). CDR3 bases: TGCAGTGCTAGAGGGTGGAGGGCCCCCTACAATGAGCAGTTCTTC. Translated, it gives CSARGWRAPYNEQFF.

In its sample, this clonotype was seen many times. This chain joins TRBV30 and TRBJ2-7; D uncertain. Deletions cut 3 bases from V and 1 base from J, with 13 bases between. Germline CDR1 and CDR2: GTSNPN and SVGIG (reference sequence). The CDR3 loop spans 14 amino acids. The CDR3 sequence: CAWSRGADSYEQYF. CDR3 nucleotides: TGTGCCTGGAGCCGAGGAGCCGATTCCTACGAGCAGTACTTC.